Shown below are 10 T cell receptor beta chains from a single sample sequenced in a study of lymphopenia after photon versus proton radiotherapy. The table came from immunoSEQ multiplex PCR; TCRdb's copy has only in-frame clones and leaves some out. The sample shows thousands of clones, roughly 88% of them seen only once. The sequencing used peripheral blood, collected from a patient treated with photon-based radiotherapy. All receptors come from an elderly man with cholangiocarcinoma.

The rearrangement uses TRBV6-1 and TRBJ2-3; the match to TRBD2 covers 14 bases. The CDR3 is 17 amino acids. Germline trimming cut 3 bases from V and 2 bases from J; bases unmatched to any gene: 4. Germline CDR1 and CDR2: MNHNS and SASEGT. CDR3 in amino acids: CASSDGTSGGYTDTQYF. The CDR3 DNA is TGTGCCAGCAGTGACGGGACTAGCGGGGGCTACACAGATACGCAGTATTTT.

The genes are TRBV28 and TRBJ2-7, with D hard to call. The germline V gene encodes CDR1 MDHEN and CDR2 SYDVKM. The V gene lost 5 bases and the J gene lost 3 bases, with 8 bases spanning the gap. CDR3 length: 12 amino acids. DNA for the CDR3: TGTGCCAGCAGTCCATTGGTCTACGAGCAGTACTTC. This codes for CASSPLVYEQYF.

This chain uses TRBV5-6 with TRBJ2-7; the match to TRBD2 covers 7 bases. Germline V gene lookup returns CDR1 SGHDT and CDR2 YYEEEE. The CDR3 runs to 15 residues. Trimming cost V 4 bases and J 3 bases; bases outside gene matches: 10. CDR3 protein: CASSRTRVEDYEQYF. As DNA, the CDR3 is TGTGCCAGCAGCCGGACTAGGGTCGAGGACTACGAGCAGTACTTC.

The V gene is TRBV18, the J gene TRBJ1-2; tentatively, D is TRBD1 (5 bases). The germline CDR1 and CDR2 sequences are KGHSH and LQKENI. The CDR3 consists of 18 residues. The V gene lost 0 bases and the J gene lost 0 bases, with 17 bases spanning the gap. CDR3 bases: TGTGCCAGCTCACCACCTGGTGCAGGGTTCTCTTCTAACTATGGCTACACCTTC. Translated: CASSPPGAGFSSNYGYTF.

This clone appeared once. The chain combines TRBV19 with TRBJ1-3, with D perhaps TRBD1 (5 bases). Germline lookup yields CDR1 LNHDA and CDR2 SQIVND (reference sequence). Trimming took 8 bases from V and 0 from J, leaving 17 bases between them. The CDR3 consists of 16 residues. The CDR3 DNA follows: TGTGCCAGTCGTCCCGGACGGGGGAGCTCTGGAAACACCATATATTTT. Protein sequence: CASRPGRGSSGNTIYF.

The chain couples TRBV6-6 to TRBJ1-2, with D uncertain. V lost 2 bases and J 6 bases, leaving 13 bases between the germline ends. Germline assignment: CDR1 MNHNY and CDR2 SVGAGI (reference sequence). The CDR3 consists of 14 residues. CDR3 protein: CASSYAATEDGYTF. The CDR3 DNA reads TGTGCCAGCAGTTACGCGGCTACAGAAGATGGCTACACCTTC.

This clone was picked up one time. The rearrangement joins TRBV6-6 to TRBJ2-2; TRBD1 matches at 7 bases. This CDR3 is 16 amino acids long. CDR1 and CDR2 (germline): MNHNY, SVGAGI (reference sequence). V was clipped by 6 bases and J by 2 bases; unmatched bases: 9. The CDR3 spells CASRKSGTVNTGELFF. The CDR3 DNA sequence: TGTGCCAGCAGGAAATCCGGGACAGTAAACACCGGGGAGCTGTTTTTT.

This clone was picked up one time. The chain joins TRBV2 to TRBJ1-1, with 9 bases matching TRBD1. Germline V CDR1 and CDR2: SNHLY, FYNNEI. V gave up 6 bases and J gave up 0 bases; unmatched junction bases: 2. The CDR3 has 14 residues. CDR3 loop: CASSRTGVNTEAFF. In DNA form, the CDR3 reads TGTGCCAGCAGCCGGACAGGGGTGAACACTGAAGCTTTCTTT.

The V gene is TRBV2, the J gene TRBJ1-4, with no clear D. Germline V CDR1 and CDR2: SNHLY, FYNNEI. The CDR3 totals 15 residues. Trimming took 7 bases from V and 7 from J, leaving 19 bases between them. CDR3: CASIGRPNRLEKLFF. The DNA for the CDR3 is TGTGCCAGCATTGGGCGCCCGAATCGTCTTGAAAAACTGTTTTTT.

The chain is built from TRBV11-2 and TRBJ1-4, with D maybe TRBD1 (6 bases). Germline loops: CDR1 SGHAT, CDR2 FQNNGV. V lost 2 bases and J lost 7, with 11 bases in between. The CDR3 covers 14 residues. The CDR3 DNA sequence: TGTGCCAGCAGCTTAACTGGGGGCGGTGAAAAACTGTTTTTT. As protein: CASSLTGGGEKLFF.